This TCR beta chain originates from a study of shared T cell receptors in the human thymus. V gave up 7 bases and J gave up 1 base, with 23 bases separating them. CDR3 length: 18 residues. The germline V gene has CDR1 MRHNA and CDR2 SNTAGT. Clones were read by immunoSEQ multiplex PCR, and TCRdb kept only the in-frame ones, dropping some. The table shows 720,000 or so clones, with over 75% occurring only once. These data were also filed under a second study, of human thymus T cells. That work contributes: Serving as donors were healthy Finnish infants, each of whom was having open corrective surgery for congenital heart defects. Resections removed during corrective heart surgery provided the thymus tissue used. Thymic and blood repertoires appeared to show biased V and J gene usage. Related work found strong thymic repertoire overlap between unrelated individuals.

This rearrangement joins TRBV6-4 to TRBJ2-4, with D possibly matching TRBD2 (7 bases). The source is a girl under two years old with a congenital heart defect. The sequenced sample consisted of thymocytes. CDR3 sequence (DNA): TGTGCCAGCACTGGACGCGGGGGCCCGATCAATGCCAAAAACATTCAGTACTTC. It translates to CASTGRGGPINAKNIQYF.